The TCR beta chain under discussion was sequenced for a study of Ad26.COV2.S vaccination and SARS-CoV-2 variants. The CDR3 runs to 14 residues. Germline CDR1 reads SGDLS; CDR2 reads YYNGEE. The V end was cut by 3 bases, the J end by 1 base, with 8 bases between. General study findings and limits: Spike-specific responses of CD8+ and CD4+ T cells were reported to display substantial breadth after vaccination.

This clone has only a few counts. Its matching antigen is unknown. Here immunoSEQ multiplex PCR was the method, and the copy in TCRdb shows in-frame clones only, minus some. Of 6,500 to 8,000 clones in the sample, roughly 89% were seen once. Source: peripheral blood, taken after recovery from COVID-19. This TCR was recovered from a human donor who had recovered from COVID-19. V and J are TRBV9 and TRBJ1-5, with D perhaps TRBD1 (6 bases). The DNA of the CDR3 is TGTGCCAGCAGCGGGCAGGGGAGCAATCAGCCCCAGCATTTT. This gives the protein CASSGQGSNQPQHF.